A single TCR beta chain is shown here with its context. The method was immunoSEQ multiplex PCR; TCRdb's version includes in-frame clones alone and lacks a portion of them. The table has some 290,000 clones, 85% to 90% seen once. Patients from Seattle were sampled longitudinally, starting during active infection. The data were obtained in a study of blood T cell repertoires in COVID-19. About the study: Sources were T cells, B-cell-depleted T cells, or PBMCs; the material itself was cDNA or gDNA.

Between the trimmed V and J ends, which lost 4 bases and 4 bases, there was a span of 14 bases. The CDR3 is 15 residues long. Germline V lookup: CDR1 GTSNPN, CDR2 SVGIG (reference sequence). The sequenced sample consisted of peripheral blood. The TCR sequence derives from a woman between 35 and 50 years old with COVID-19, enrolled during active disease. This chain connects TRBV30 to TRBJ2-6; D is unclear. CDR3 amino acids: CAWKSMFPGANVLTF. The DNA for the CDR3 is TGTGCCTGGAAATCCATGTTCCCCGGGGCCAACGTCCTGACTTTC.